The 3 T cell receptor beta chains reported below all come from one sample, sequenced in a study of PD-1 blockade in mismatch repair-deficient tumors (dated by TCRdb to the late 2010s). Receptors were amplified or captured by the immunoSEQ multiplex PCR assay. In its TCRdb copy, this immuneACCESS table keeps in-frame sequences only and misses some clones. Where compared with another copy, unresolved V genes explain less than half of these, and the others have no known cause. This sample lists under 50,000 clones; around 80% were detected once. Clones ranked in the top ten supply around 0.98% of the sample. The sequencing here drew on PBMCs, taken about 38 weeks after starting pembrolizumab. These receptors originate from an adult with mismatch repair-deficient cancer.

The chain joins TRBV5-1 to TRBJ2-3; possible D gene TRBD2, 6 bases. The CDR3 sequence is 17 residues long. Germline V lookup: CDR1 SGHRS, CDR2 YFSETQ. V lost 2 bases to trimming and J lost 2 bases, with 18 bases between them. The CDR3 is CASSFLPGLALTDTQYF. DNA for the CDR3: TGCGCCAGCAGCTTCCTACCGGGACTCGCGCTCACAGATACGCAGTATTTT.

The chain couples TRBV10-1 to TRBJ2-7, with D possibly matching TRBD2 (5 bases). The V end lost 5 bases, the J end lost 3 bases, and 11 bases lay between the germline ends. Per the germline V gene, CDR1 is WNHNN and CDR2 is SYGVQD (reference sequence). This CDR3 spans 13 amino acids. CDR3 DNA sequence: TGCGCCAGCAGTCCAGGAGGCTACTACGAGCAGTACTTC. It encodes CASSPGGYYEQYF.

This sequence joins TRBV5-1 and TRBJ1-1; TRBD1 aligns across 8 bases. With 0 bases clipped from V and 7 bases from J, the junction kept 5 bases outside the gene matches. This CDR3 is 14 amino acids long. The germline V gene encodes CDR1 SGHRS and CDR2 YFSETQ. The CDR3 here is CASSLGTGSSEAFF. For the CDR3, the DNA is TGCGCCAGCAGCTTGGGGACAGGGAGTAGTGAAGCTTTCTTT. Full variable domain (missing parts from reference TRBV5-1 and TRBJ1-1): KAGVTQTPRYLIKTRGQQVTLSCSPISGHRSVSWYQQTPGQGLQFLFEYFSETQRNKGNFPGRFSGRQFSNSRSEMNVSTLELGDSALYLCASSLGTGSSEAFFGQGTRLTVV.